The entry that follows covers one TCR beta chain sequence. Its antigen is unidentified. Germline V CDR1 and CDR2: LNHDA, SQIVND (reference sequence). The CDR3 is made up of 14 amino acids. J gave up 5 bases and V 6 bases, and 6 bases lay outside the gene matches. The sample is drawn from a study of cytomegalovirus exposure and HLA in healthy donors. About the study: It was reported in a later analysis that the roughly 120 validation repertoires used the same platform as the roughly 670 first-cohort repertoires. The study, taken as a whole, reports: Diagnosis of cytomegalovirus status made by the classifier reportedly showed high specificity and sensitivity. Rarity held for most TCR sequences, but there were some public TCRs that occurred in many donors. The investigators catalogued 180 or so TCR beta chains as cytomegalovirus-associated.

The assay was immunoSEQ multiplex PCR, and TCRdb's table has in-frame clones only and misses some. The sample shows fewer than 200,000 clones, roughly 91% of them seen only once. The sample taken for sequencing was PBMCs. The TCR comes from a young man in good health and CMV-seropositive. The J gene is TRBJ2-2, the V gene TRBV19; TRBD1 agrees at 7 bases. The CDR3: CASRGYRGTGELFF. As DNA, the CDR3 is TGTGCCAGTAGGGGGTACAGGGGAACCGGGGAGCTGTTTTTT.